This passage covers 15 T cell receptor beta chains from one sample sequenced in a study of early T cells in non-severe SARS-CoV-2 infection. TCRdb itself ran the 5' RACE reads through MiXCR, one entry per CDR3 protein. There are about 25,000 distinct CDR3 sequences in the sample; roughly 4.9% occur only once, and under 13% lies in the top ten. Sequenced sample: whole blood. These receptors were obtained from an adult who was a healthcare worker with PCR-confirmed SARS-CoV-2 infection or an uninfected control (not recorded which).

This clonotype was counted many times. This sequence joins TRBV5-1 and TRBJ2-1; D perhaps matches TRBD1 (5 bases). The germline gives CDR1 SGHRS, CDR2 YFSETQ. This CDR3 spans 15 amino acids. The V end lost 4 bases, the J end lost 9 bases, and 20 bases lay between the germline ends. Here the CDR3 reads CASSPLGETWAEQFF. CDR3 sequence (DNA): TGCGCCAGCAGCCCCCTAGGGGAAACCTGGGCTGAGCAGTTCTTC.

This clonotype was counted ten times or more. This sequence joins TRBV5-1 and TRBJ2-3; tentative D call: TRBD2 (6 bases). V was clipped by 1 base and J by 5 bases, with 14 bases between them. Germline V gene data show CDR1 as SGHRS and CDR2 as YFSETQ. The CDR3 is 15 residues long. In DNA form, the CDR3 reads TGCGCCAGCAGCTTGCGCGGGACCCAGGGAGATACGCAGTATTTT. It is translated as CASSLRGTQGDTQYF.

This chain links TRBV12-3 or TRBV12-4 with TRBJ2-2; weak D call: TRBD2 (5 bases). This CDR3 comprises 14 residues. The V end lost 3 bases, the J end lost 7 bases, and 12 bases lay between the germline ends. The CDR3 coding sequence is TGTGCCAGCAGTTTTGACCCCCGGGGCGGGGAGCTGTTTTTT. Its protein product is CASSFDPRGGELFF.

This clonotype was counted at least ten times. The rearrangement links TRBV28 to TRBJ2-7, with D perhaps matching TRBD1 or TRBD2 (5 bases each). The germline gives CDR1 MDHEN, CDR2 SYDVKM. The V end was cut by 2 bases, the J end by 0 bases, with 8 bases between. CDR3 length: 14 amino acids. This chain's CDR3 is CASSLGTLSYEQYF. The CDR3 DNA follows: TGTGCCAGCAGTTTAGGGACCCTCTCCTACGAGCAGTACTTC.

J is TRBJ2-6 and V is TRBV7-9; D is uncertain. V was clipped by 3 bases and J by 3 bases, with 3 bases between them. CDR3 length: 13 residues. Germline V gene lookup returns CDR1 SEHNR and CDR2 FQNEAQ (reference sequence). This chain's CDR3 is CASSFSGANVLTF. In DNA form, the CDR3 reads TGTGCCAGCAGCTTTAGTGGGGCCAACGTCCTGACTTTC.

There are many counts of this clonotype. J is TRBJ2-5 and V is TRBV18, with no clear D. The germline V gene encodes CDR1 KGHSH and CDR2 LQKENI. V was pared by 2 bases and J by 5 bases, with 12 bases between. The CDR3 contains 14 residues. The CDR3 here is CASSPVEDTETQYF. CDR3 nucleotides: TGTGCCAGCTCACCAGTAGAGGATACGGAGACCCAGTACTTC.

This clonotype was detected ten times or more. This chain's CDR3 is CSAPPSGSVTDTQYF. The CDR3 DNA reads as TGCAGTGCTCCCCCTAGCGGGAGTGTCACAGATACGCAGTATTTT. The chain is built from TRBV20-1 and TRBJ2-3; TRBD2 matches 10 bases. This CDR3 region has 15 residues. Unmatched junction bases numbered 7, after V lost 5 bases and J lost 2 bases. The V gene's germline CDR1 is DFQATT and CDR2 SNEGSKA (reference sequence).

Ten or more counts support this clonotype. The chain uses TRBV7-9 and TRBJ2-3; perhaps D is TRBD1 or TRBD2 (5 bases each). This CDR3 contains 16 residues. CDR1 and CDR2 (germline): SEHNR, FQNEAQ (reference sequence). V gave up 0 bases and J gave up 2 bases, with 12 bases separating them. The CDR3 spells CASSLAPGAYTDTQYF. The CDR3 bases are TGTGCCAGCAGCTTAGCGCCCGGGGCCTACACAGATACGCAGTATTTT.

This clonotype has ten or more counts. CDR3 in amino acids: CASSLDLQSPLHF. CDR3 DNA sequence: TGTGCCAGCAGCTTAGATCTTCAGTCACCCCTCCACTTT. This chain connects TRBV7-6 to TRBJ1-6; D remains unclear. The CDR3 runs to 13 residues. With 1 base removed from V and 10 bases from J, the gap between germline ends came to 8 bases. CDR1 SGHVS and CDR2 FNYEAQ come from the germline V gene.

In this sample, this clonotype turned up many times. The chain recombines TRBV7-2 with TRBJ2-7; 10 bases line up with TRBD2. CDR1 is SGHTA and CDR2 is FQGNSA in the germline V gene. The CDR3 is 15 amino acids. J was trimmed by 7 bases and V by 1 base; bases with no gene match: 7. The CDR3 protein is CASSLGPSGSNEQYF. DNA of the CDR3: TGTGCCAGCAGCTTAGGGCCTAGCGGGAGTAATGAGCAGTACTTC.

This clonotype has a count of ten or more. V is TRBV5-1 and J is TRBJ1-5; D gene unclear. V was trimmed by 6 bases and J by 2 bases, leaving 24 bases between them. The CDR3 is 18 amino acids. CDR1 SGHRS and CDR2 YFSETQ come from the germline V gene. The CDR3 region is CASTSLVNGKYGNQPQHF. In DNA form, the CDR3 reads TGCGCCAGCACTTCTCTTGTTAACGGCAAGTATGGCAATCAGCCCCAGCATTTT.

Only a few counts were recorded for this clonotype. The chain is built from TRBV9 and TRBJ2-2, with D uncertain. The CDR3 is 16 residues long. V was shortened by 0 bases and J by 1 base, with 10 bases between the two germline ends. Germline CDR1 is SGDLS and CDR2 is YYNGEE. CDR3 DNA sequence: TGTGCCAGCAGCGTAGGAGTACTTAGGAACACCGGGGAGCTGTTTTTT. This gives the protein CASSVGVLRNTGELFF. The entire variable domain, with the rest obtained from reference TRBV9 and TRBJ2-2, is as follows: DSGVTQTPKHLITATGQRVTLRCSPRSGDLSVYWYQQSLDQGLQFLIQYYNGEERAKGNILERFSAQQFPDLHSELNLSSLELGDSALYFCASSVGVLRNTGELFFGEGSRLTVL.

To note about this clonotype: Given a much more abundant clone one base away, this may be a read error. In this CDR3 the conserved last residue, phenylalanine or tryptophan, is missing, so a read error is likely. V usage is TRBV7-9 and J usage is TRBJ1-1; no clear D. Germline loops: CDR1 SEHNR, CDR2 FQNEAQ (reference sequence). V was cut by 7 bases and J by 1 base, with 10 bases left in between. The CDR3 covers 13 residues. For the CDR3, the DNA is TGTGCCAGCACCAGGACGGCGAACACTGAAGCTTTCTCT. It encodes CASTRTANTEAFS.

This clonotype was counted ten times or more. The chain links TRBV27 to TRBJ1-5, with unresolved D. Germline CDR1 is MNHEY and CDR2 is SMNVEV (reference sequence). V lost 3 bases and J lost 2, with 5 bases in between. The CDR3 sequence is 13 residues long. CDR3 region: CASSLRGNQPQHF. CDR3 bases: TGTGCCAGCAGTTTGAGGGGCAATCAGCCCCAGCATTTT.

This clonotype was seen a few times. The gene calls are TRBV27 and TRBJ2-3; TRBD1 matches 7 bases. With V trimmed by 1 base and J by 1 base, 2 bases remained unmatched. The CDR3 is 15 amino acids. The germline V gene encodes CDR1 MNHEY and CDR2 SMNVEV (reference sequence). The CDR3 is CASSLYRGGTDTQYF. CDR3 coding DNA: TGTGCCAGCAGTTTATACAGGGGAGGCACAGATACGCAGTATTTT.